This T cell receptor beta chain comes out of a study of response to subunit inactivated influenza vaccine. Findings and limits, study-wide: Authors suggested each seasonal flu vaccination may recruit only limited numbers of new T cells.

A few counts support this clonotype. Its antigen is still unknown. MiXCR, applied by TCRdb to the RT-PCR reads, yields one record per CDR3 protein. The sample consists of roughly 790,000 distinct CDR3 sequences, around 20% of them appearing once. This CDR3 comprises 14 residues. CDR1 and CDR2 from the germline V gene are SGHNT and YYREEE (reference sequence). J lost 2 bases, V lost 5 bases, and 6 bases had no gene match. The receptor was derived from a man aged 45-65 years who received an inactivated influenza vaccine. The chain employs TRBV5-4 and TRBJ2-5; 7 bases map to TRBD2. The source was PBMCs from blood, collected about 5 days after vaccination. CDR3 residues: CASRWGGPQETQYF. In DNA form, the CDR3 reads TGTGCCAGCAGGTGGGGGGGACCGCAAGAGACCCAGTACTTC.